The clone carrying this T cell receptor beta chain was seen more than once but under ten times. Its target is not known. These data come from a study of beta chain features in type 1 diabetes. Study details: Patients did not differ from healthy donors in age, gender or cell yield.

Expressed TCRB transcripts were sequenced because the entire RNA isolate underwent reverse transcription. The assay was immunoSEQ multiplex PCR, and TCRdb's table has in-frame clones only and misses some. The sample carries more than 300,000 clones, 8% to 10% recorded once. Study results and limitations: Patients with Type 1 diabetes showed moderately but significantly shorter TCRB CDR3s in all four CD4+ subsets. The influence of HLA type on TCRB rearrangement stayed undetermined. A potential PCR bias toward shorter templates would be equal in patient and control samples.

The length of the CDR3 is 12 residues. CDR1 is MDHEN, CDR2 SYDVKM, per germline. With 3 bases removed from V and 5 bases from J, the gap between germline ends came to 7 bases. Sequenced material: central memory CD4+ T cells from blood. V is TRBV28 and J is TRBJ1-2; no definite D call. The clonotype originates from a man aged 25-45 years with type 1 diabetes. CDR3 residues: CASSLTQYGYTF. The CDR3 coding sequence is TGTGCCAGCAGTTTGACACAATATGGCTACACCTTC.